The clone carrying this T cell receptor beta chain was seen only a few times. These data come from a study of blood T cell repertoires in COVID-19. As for the study in general: The samples span acute and convalescent COVID-19 from the United States, Italy and Spain.

Original handling: Estimation of nucleated cell counts was performed using reference gene primer amplification. Here immunoSEQ multiplex PCR was the method, and the copy in TCRdb shows in-frame clones only, minus some. For V, J and clone size, that table is used; D and trimming come from the DNA. Here the sample spans roughly 200,000 clones, 70% to 90% being singletons. Germline trimming cut 4 bases from V and 5 bases from J; bases unmatched to any gene: 18. The CDR3 is made up of 18 amino acids. Germline V gene data show CDR1 as MDHEN and CDR2 as SYDVKM. This TCR was sampled from a woman aged 80 or older with acute or convalescent COVID-19. The specimen sequenced was peripheral blood. The chain uses TRBV28 and TRBJ2-5; 8 bases fit TRBD1. CDR3 protein: CASSSWTGRPSWGETQYF. For the CDR3, the DNA is TGTGCCAGCAGTTCCTGGACAGGGCGCCCCTCCTGGGGGGAGACCCAGTACTTC.